The 5 T cell receptor beta chains in this list originate from one sample, sequenced in a study of shared clonotypes between healthy human individuals. TCRdb keeps only in-frame clones here, not all; method: immunoSEQ multiplex PCR. Of a few hundred thousand clones in the sample, 70% to 80% are singletons; the top ten hold approximately 12%. The sample taken for sequencing was PBMCs. The receptor source for this set is a woman in her thirties or forties in good health. Some clones in this sample may be carry-over from other donors' samples.

This clone was recorded only once. The chain couples TRBV13 to TRBJ2-7; D remains ambiguous. The V gene's germline CDR1 is PRHDT and CDR2 FYEKMQ (reference sequence). V lost 0 bases and J lost 1, with 7 bases in between. The CDR3 extends over 14 amino acids. CDR3 DNA: TGTGCCAGCAGCTTAGGGCCGGGTTCCTACGAGCAGTACTTC. This sequence encodes CASSLGPGSYEQYF.

The chain employs TRBV29-1 and TRBJ2-7; TRBD2 aligns across 11 bases. The trim removed 1 base at V and 5 bases at J, leaving 4 bases unmatched. This CDR3 is built from 14 residues. Per germline, CDR1 SQVTM and CDR2 ANQGSEA. The CDR3 region is CSVEGSGRVHEQYF. CDR3 bases: TGCAGCGTTGAAGGTAGCGGGAGGGTCCACGAGCAGTACTTC.

V and J are TRBV9 and TRBJ2-7; a possible D gene is TRBD1 (6 bases). The V end lost 0 bases, the J end lost 3 bases, and 10 bases lay between the germline ends. There are 14 residues in the CDR3. CDR1 and CDR2 from the germline V gene are SGDLS and YYNGEE. The CDR3 DNA reads TGTGCCAGCAGCGTAGGTGGGACAAACTACGAGCAGTACTTC. Translated, it gives CASSVGGTNYEQYF.

This chain joins TRBV11-2 and TRBJ1-1; D is ambiguous. The CDR3 has 13 amino acids. Trimming shortened V by 5 bases and J by 10 bases, and 17 bases separated the two germline ends. The germline V gene has CDR1 SGHAT and CDR2 FQNNGV. The CDR3: CASSHGTPAVAFF. As DNA, the CDR3 is TGTGCCAGCAGCCACGGAACTCCTGCTGTAGCTTTCTTT.

This clone has a handful of counts. The chain employs TRBV5-1 and TRBJ2-7, with unresolved D. The CDR3 is 14 amino acids. Germline CDR1 reads SGHRS; CDR2 reads YFSETQ. V shed 5 bases and J shed 0 bases, with 12 bases lying between them. CDR3 DNA: TGCGCCAGCAGGATCGGTATGAGCTCCTACGAGCAGTACTTC. Amino acids: CASRIGMSSYEQYF.